This entry lists 10 T cell receptor beta chains sequenced from one sample in a study of blood T cell repertoires in COVID-19 (dated by TCRdb to 2020 to 2022). The library relied on the immunoSEQ multiplex PCR assay. What TCRdb holds here is the immuneACCESS table cut down to in-frame rearrangements. Part of the clones is not present; checked against another copy, under half of the missing clones reflect an unresolved V gene, and the others are unexplained. Counted in this sample were under 250,000 clones; roughly nine tenths of them appeared once. The ten most abundant clones make up around 1.7% of the sample. Sample: peripheral blood. These receptors all stem from a woman in her sixties or seventies who had recovered from COVID-19.

This clone was recorded a few times. This chain uses TRBV7-9 with TRBJ1-2; D is possibly TRBD1 (6 bases). V was pared by 5 bases and J by 0 bases, with 13 bases between. The length of the CDR3 is 15 residues. Looked up from germline, CDR1 is SEHNR and CDR2 is FQNEAQ (reference sequence). The CDR3 sequence is CASSLGQSPNYGYTF. CDR3 nucleotides: TGTGCCAGCAGCCTGGGACAATCCCCTAACTATGGCTACACCTTC.

This CDR3 is CASSEGAQEGYTF. The CDR3 region has the DNA TGTGCCAGCTCGGAGGGGGCGCAGGAAGGCTACACCTTC. The genes are TRBV7-3 and TRBJ1-2; 7 bases map to TRBD1. Trimming cost V 8 bases and J 8 bases; bases outside gene matches: 11. Per the germline V gene, CDR1 is SGHTA and CDR2 is FQGTGA. There are 13 residues in the CDR3.

The V gene is TRBV28, the J gene TRBJ2-5; D unresolved. Germline CDR1 MDHEN, CDR2 SYDVKM. The CDR3 covers 14 residues. V gave up 6 bases and J gave up 2 bases, with 13 bases separating them. DNA for the CDR3: TGTGCCAGCAGCCTTGCGGCATCTCAAGAGACCCAGTACTTC. The encoded protein is CASSLAASQETQYF.

V usage is TRBV7-6 and J usage is TRBJ1-5; no clear D. There are 17 residues in the CDR3. Trimming stripped 3 bases from V and 4 bases from J, with 19 bases between. CDR1 and CDR2 (germline): SGHVS, FNYEAQ. The CDR3 region is CASSFYYRRFLNQPQHF. The CDR3, as DNA: TGTGCCAGCAGCTTTTATTACAGACGCTTCTTAAATCAGCCCCAGCATTTT.

The V gene is TRBV9, the J gene TRBJ1-2, with D tentatively TRBD1 (6 bases). Germline V gene lookup returns CDR1 SGDLS and CDR2 YYNGEE. The CDR3 spans 14 residues. V lost 0 bases and J 4 bases, leaving 10 bases between the germline ends. Here the CDR3 reads CASSVAGGGYGYTF. The CDR3 DNA reads as TGTGCCAGCAGCGTAGCGGGGGGCGGCTATGGCTACACCTTC.

The CDR3 DNA follows: TGTGCCATCAGTGACAGATCTGGGGCCAACGTCCTGACTTTC. Residues: CAISDRSGANVLTF. The V gene is TRBV10-3, the J gene TRBJ2-6; D gene uncertain. Trimming cost V 3 bases and J 1 base, with 4 bases left between them. CDR3 length: 14 residues. Germline values: CDR1 ENHRY, CDR2 SYGVKD.

This clone has just one count. This chain connects TRBV12-3 or TRBV12-4 to TRBJ1-2; 8 nucleotides match TRBD1. V lost 6 bases and J lost 4; bases outside the gene matches: 4. The CDR3 runs to 13 residues. The CDR3 protein is CASSPGQAYGYTF. DNA for the CDR3: TGTGCCAGCAGCCCGGGACAGGCCTATGGCTACACCTTC.

V usage is TRBV3-1 (or the pseudogene TRBV3-2) and J usage is TRBJ1-5, with a weak D call TRBD1 (5 bases). Germline CDR1 reads LGHDT; CDR2 reads YNNKEL (reference sequence). V lost 3 bases to trimming and J lost 6 bases, with 12 bases between them. This CDR3 has 14 amino acids. In DNA form, the CDR3 reads TGTGCCAGCAGCCATCGGGGGTCCAGTCAGCCCCAGCATTTT. The encoded protein is CASSHRGSSQPQHF.

The V call is TRBV5-6, the J call TRBJ2-5, with 12 nucleotides matching TRBD1. V trimming: 2 bases; J trimming: 5 bases; junction bases outside the gene matches: 4. The CDR3 is made up of 15 amino acids. Germline loops: CDR1 SGHDT, CDR2 YYEEEE. The CDR3 here is CASSFGDRGPETQYF. For the CDR3, the DNA is TGTGCCAGCAGCTTCGGGGACAGGGGGCCGGAGACCCAGTACTTC. The full variable domain, in which reference TRBV5-6 and TRBJ2-5 provide the parts outside the CDR3, is DAGVTQSPTHLIKTRGQQVTLRCSPKSGHDTVSWYQQALGQGPQFIFQYYEEEERQRGNFPDRFSGHQFPNYSSELNVNALLLGDSALYLCASSFGDRGPETQYFGPGTRLLVL.

In its sample, this clone was seen a few times. V gene TRBV28 combines with J gene TRBJ1-2; 8 bases agree with TRBD1. V trimming: 10 bases; J trimming: 5 bases; junction bases outside the gene matches: 6. Per the germline V gene, CDR1 is MDHEN and CDR2 is SYDVKM. The CDR3 runs 12 residues. CDR3 DNA sequence: TGTGCCACCGGGACAGGCATATATGGCTACACCTTC. Translating gives CATGTGIYGYTF.